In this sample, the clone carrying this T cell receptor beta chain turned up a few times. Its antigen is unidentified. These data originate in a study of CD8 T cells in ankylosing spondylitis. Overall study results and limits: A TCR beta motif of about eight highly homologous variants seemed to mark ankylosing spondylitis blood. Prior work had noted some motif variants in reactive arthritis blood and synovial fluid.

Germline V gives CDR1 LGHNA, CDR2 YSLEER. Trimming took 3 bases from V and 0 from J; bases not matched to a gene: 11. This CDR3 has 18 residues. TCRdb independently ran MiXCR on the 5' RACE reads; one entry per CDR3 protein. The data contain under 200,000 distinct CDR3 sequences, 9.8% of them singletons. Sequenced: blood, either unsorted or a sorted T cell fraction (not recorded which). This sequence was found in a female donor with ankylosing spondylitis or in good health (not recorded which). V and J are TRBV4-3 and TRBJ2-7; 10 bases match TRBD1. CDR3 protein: CASSHQSGTGALSYEQYF. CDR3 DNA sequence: TGCGCCAGCAGCCATCAATCGGGGACAGGGGCACTCTCCTACGAGCAGTACTTC.